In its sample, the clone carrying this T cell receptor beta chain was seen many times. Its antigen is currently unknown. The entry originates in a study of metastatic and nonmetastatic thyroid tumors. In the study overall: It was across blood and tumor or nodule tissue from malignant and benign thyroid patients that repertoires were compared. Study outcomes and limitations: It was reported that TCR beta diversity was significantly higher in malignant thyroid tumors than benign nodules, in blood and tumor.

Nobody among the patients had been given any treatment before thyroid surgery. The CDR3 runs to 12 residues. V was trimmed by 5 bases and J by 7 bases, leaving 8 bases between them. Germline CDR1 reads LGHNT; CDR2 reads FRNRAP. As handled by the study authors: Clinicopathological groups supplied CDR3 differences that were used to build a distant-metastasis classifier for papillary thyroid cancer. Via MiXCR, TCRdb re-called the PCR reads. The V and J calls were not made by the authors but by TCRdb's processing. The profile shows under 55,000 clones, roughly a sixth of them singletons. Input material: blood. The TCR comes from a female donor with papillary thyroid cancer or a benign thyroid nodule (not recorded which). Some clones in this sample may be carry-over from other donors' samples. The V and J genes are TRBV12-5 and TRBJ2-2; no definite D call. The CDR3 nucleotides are TGTGCTAGTGGTCACGACGGCGGGGAGCTGTTTTTT. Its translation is CASGHDGGELFF.